The rows below give T cell receptor beta chains drawn from one sample of a study of regulatory T cells in long-lasting Graves disease. MiXCR, run by TCRdb on the multiplex PCR reads, gives a single entry per CDR3 protein. The table has 200,000 to 300,000 distinct CDR3 sequences, 20% to 25% seen once. The sample here was peripheral blood mononuclear cells (PBMCs), taken at new diagnosis, from a patient treated with antithyroid drugs. The receptors here all came from a female donor with Graves disease. The CDR3 runs from the conserved cysteine through the conserved F or W.

CASRAGTGGPGELFF,TRBV6-1,TRBJ2-2
CASSPSRSGYEQYF,TRBV12-3/TRBV12-4,TRBJ2-7
CASSESAGGQPDTQYF,TRBV10-1,NA
CTSSEGGLGNQPQHF,TRBV2,TRBJ1-5
CASSHKGTSGGELFF,TRBV14,TRBJ2-2
CASKPGGIYGYTF,TRBV27,TRBJ1-2
CASSLRASGTGTADHEQYF,TRBV7-3,TRBJ2-7
CSVGQGNQPQHF,TRBV29-1,TRBJ1-5
CSARDPTGWADTQYF,TRBV20-1,TRBJ2-3
CASSLAGQVEGYTF,TRBV7-6,TRBJ1-2
CATSNSGSNQPQHF,TRBV24-1,TRBJ1-5
CASSSEPRRSNQPQHF,TRBV7-6,TRBJ1-5
CASSQGLAGETQYF,TRBV14,TRBJ2-5
CASSPGTGTSGANVLTF,TRBV12-3/TRBV12-4,TRBJ2-6
CASSLAGAYEQYF,TRBV7-2,TRBJ2-7
CSARAGGQSYNQPQHF,TRBV20-1,TRBJ1-5
CASRRERGSYNEQFF,TRBV7-2,TRBJ2-1
CASSELRGRGTEAFF,TRBV3-1,TRBJ1-1
CSARDLRSERSSYNEQFF,TRBV20-1,TRBJ2-1
CASSNGQGSYEQYF,TRBV7-8,TRBJ2-7
CASSNPDRRGTGELFF,TRBV6-2/TRBV6-3,TRBJ2-2
CASSLTSGSGETQYF,TRBV27,TRBJ2-5